Each of the 13 T cell receptor beta chains below was sequenced from the same sample in a study of cytomegalovirus exposure and HLA in healthy donors (dated by TCRdb to 2015 to 2018). Libraries were constructed by the immunoSEQ multiplex PCR assay. For the multiplex PCR, a mixture combining 60 forward primers for TCR Vbeta segments and 13 reverse primers for TCR Jbeta segments was used. TCRdb obtained this table from immuneACCESS and retained in-frame rearrangements with V and J assigned. These tables miss some clones; where compared with another copy, unresolved V genes account for less than half of the shortfall, and the remainder is unexplained. The sample table lists 160,000 or so clones, around three quarters of them with a count of one. The top ten hold around 5.7% of the sample. Sequenced input: PBMCs. The receptors were sampled from a middle-aged man in good health and CMV-seronegative.

The V call is TRBV12-5, the J call TRBJ2-3; possible D gene TRBD2, 5 bases. This CDR3 has 13 residues. Trimming shortened V by 5 bases and J by 4 bases, and 10 bases separated the two germline ends. Looked up from germline, CDR1 is LGHNT and CDR2 is FRNRAP. CDR3 nucleotides: TGTGCTAGTGGTCCTCTGCGGGCAGATACGCAGTATTTT. Residues: CASGPLRADTQYF.

The chain has TRBV29-1 and TRBJ1-2; TRBD1 matches 7 bases. In germline, CDR1 is SQVTM, CDR2 ANQGSEA. Trimming cost V 6 bases and J 4 bases; bases outside gene matches: 17. CDR3 length equals 16 residues. The DNA for the CDR3 is TGCAGCGTGCAAAATTACGGGACAGTTAACCCCTATGGCTACACCTTC. This encodes CSVQNYGTVNPYGYTF.

The V gene is TRBV6-5, the J gene TRBJ1-1, with TRBD1 identical over 10 bases. The CDR3 contains 11 residues. Looked up from germline, CDR1 is MNHEY and CDR2 is SVGAGI. J was trimmed by 11 bases and V by 5 bases; bases with no gene match: 2. Here the CDR3 reads CASSRQGAAFF. The DNA for the CDR3 is TGTGCCAGCAGTCGACAGGGGGCGGCTTTCTTT.

V gene TRBV30 combines with J gene TRBJ2-1; 14 bases agree with TRBD2. The V gene end was trimmed by 4 bases and the J gene end by 9 bases; junction bases not matched to a gene: 2. Germline V gives CDR1 GTSNPN, CDR2 SVGIG (reference sequence). The length of the CDR3 is 13 residues. The CDR3 DNA is TGTGCCTGGATGGGACTAGCGGGAGTTGAGCAGTTCTTC. This translates into CAWMGLAGVEQFF.

V and J are TRBV9 and TRBJ2-7, with 11 bases matching TRBD2. The CDR3 is 15 residues long. Trimming removed 2 bases from V and 2 bases from J; junction bases left unmatched: 3. The V gene's germline CDR1 is SGDLS and CDR2 YYNGEE. The DNA for the CDR3 is TGTGCCAGCAGCGTGCGACTAGCGGGGACCTACGAGCAGTACTTC. It translates to CASSVRLAGTYEQYF.

V usage is TRBV29-1 and J usage is TRBJ2-6, with TRBD1 as a possible D gene (5 bases). The CDR3 has 14 amino acids. V lost 6 bases and J 0 bases, leaving 9 bases between the germline ends. Germline loops: CDR1 SQVTM, CDR2 ANQGSEA. For the CDR3, the DNA is TGCAGCGTCAGGACAAACTCTGGGGCCAACGTCCTGACTTTC. It specifies CSVRTNSGANVLTF.

This chain joins TRBV30 and TRBJ1-1; 9 bases are shared with TRBD1. CDR3 length: 13 amino acids. Germline V lookup: CDR1 GTSNPN, CDR2 SVGIG (reference sequence). V shed 3 bases and J 7 bases; nucleotides not matched to a gene: 6. The CDR3 DNA follows: TGTGCCTGGAGAGTACAGGGGGCTGGTGAAGCTTTCTTT. Amino acids: CAWRVQGAGEAFF.

The chain's CDR3 is CASAHSGRGLTDTQYF. The CDR3 bases are TGTGCCAGCGCCCATTCCGGGAGGGGACTCACAGATACGCAGTATTTT. This sequence joins TRBV2 and TRBJ2-3, with 8 bases matching TRBD2. Germline-derived CDR1 and CDR2 are SNHLY and FYNNEI. The CDR3 has 16 amino acids. V lost 8 bases, J lost 2 bases, and 12 bases stayed unmatched.

V is TRBV12-5 and J is TRBJ2-5; 11 bases map to TRBD2. The CDR3 length is 18 residues. V shed 2 bases, J shed 7 bases, and the junction held 15 bases outside the gene matches. CDR1 is LGHNT and CDR2 is FRNRAP in the germline V gene. The CDR3 here is CASGLTPGLAAPRGTQYF. The DNA for the CDR3 is TGTGCTAGTGGTTTGACCCCGGGACTAGCGGCCCCGCGGGGGACCCAGTACTTC.

J is TRBJ2-5 and V is TRBV6-6, with 10 bases that match TRBD2. Looked up from germline, CDR1 is MNHNY and CDR2 is SVGAGI (reference sequence). V gave up 7 bases and J gave up 5 bases; unmatched junction bases: 4. The CDR3 length is 13 residues. The CDR3 DNA reads TGTGCCAGCAAAGCGGGAGGGGGTGAGACCCAGTACTTC. Encoded protein: CASKAGGGETQYF.

J is TRBJ1-5 and V is TRBV5-5, with 9 bases lining up with TRBD1. The ends lost 4 bases at V and 5 bases at J; junction bases unmatched: 4. The germline CDR1 and CDR2 sequences are SGHKS and YYEKEE (reference sequence). The CDR3 extends over 14 amino acids. CDR3 in DNA: TGTGCCAGCAGCGGGGGACAGGGAGATCAGCCCCAGCATTTT. It is translated as CASSGGQGDQPQHF.

The chain joins TRBV6-6 to TRBJ2-3; the D gene is possibly TRBD1 (6 bases). Deletions cut 1 base from V and 2 bases from J, with 13 bases between. Germline V CDR1 and CDR2: MNHNY, SVGAGI (reference sequence). The CDR3 is 16 amino acids. Here the CDR3 DNA reads TGTGCCAGCAGTTACTGGACAGAAAAAAACACAGATACGCAGTATTTT. As protein: CASSYWTEKNTDTQYF.

The CDR3 reads CASSQEGGGGAGNEQFF. In nucleotides, the CDR3 is TGCGCCAGCAGCCAAGAGGGCGGCGGGGGGGCGGGTAATGAGCAGTTCTTC. The chain couples TRBV4-3 to TRBJ2-1, with 9 bases aligning to TRBD2. Germline loops: CDR1 LGHNA, CDR2 YSLEER. CDR3 length: 17 amino acids. The V segment lost 0 bases and the J segment 7 bases; nucleotides outside the gene matches: 10.